Sequencing of this T cell receptor (beta chain) was carried out in a study of breast tumors, draining lymph nodes, adjacent tissues. Study-level points and caveats: Findings are consistent with lymph node origin and intratumoral expansion of most tumor T cells. Tumors had less TCR diversity than lymph nodes, more than nontumor tissue. The lymph node origin of tumor T cells was framed as consistent with a hypothesis, not demonstrated.

Ten or more counts support this clonotype. Its antigen remains unknown. TCRdb recomputed calls from the multiplex PCR reads with MiXCR, one row per CDR3 protein. The sample lists 170,000 or so distinct CDR3 sequences, roughly a third occurring once. Axillary draining lymph nodes of breast cancer patients supplied the node samples. From germline, CDR1 is SGHNT and CDR2 YYREEE (reference sequence). There are 14 residues in the CDR3. V lost 2 bases, J lost 2 bases, and 10 bases lay in between. Material: axillary lymph node tissue. The sequence was collected from a female donor with breast cancer. Some clones in this sample may be carry-over from other donors' samples. V usage is TRBV5-4 and J usage is TRBJ1-2; the D is unclear. CDR3 protein: CASSLEPLNYGYTF. The CDR3 DNA sequence: TGTGCCAGCAGCTTAGAGCCCTTGAACTATGGCTACACCTTC.